This passage covers 11 T cell receptor beta chains from one sample sequenced in a study of shared clonotypes between healthy human individuals. Measured with immunoSEQ multiplex PCR; TCRdb has only the in-frame clones, and not every one. Here the sample spans about 1 million clones, approximately 76% being singletons. The sample comprised memory CD4+ T cells sorted from blood. The subset is: CD45RA-negative fraction. The receptors here all came from a man aged 18 to 29 in good health.

This clone was counted a few times. The genes are TRBV18 and TRBJ1-4; a weak D match, TRBD1 (6 bases). Germline V gene sequence: CDR1 KGHSH, CDR2 LQKENI. V was clipped by 3 bases and J by 3 bases, with 11 bases between them. CDR3 length: 15 residues. This CDR3 is CASSPSTGANEKLFF. CDR3 coding DNA: TGTGCCAGCTCACCTTCGACAGGAGCTAATGAAAAACTGTTTTTT.

This chain uses TRBV18 with TRBJ2-1, with D perhaps given as TRBD1 or TRBD2 (6 bases each). The V end was cut by 11 bases, the J end by 0 bases, with 14 bases between. The CDR3 spans 14 residues. Germline-derived CDR1 and CDR2 are KGHSH and LQKENI. CDR3 residues: CAGSGEDSYNEQFF. For the CDR3, the DNA is TGTGCCGGATCAGGGGAGGACTCCTACAATGAGCAGTTCTTC.

The chain recombines TRBV15 with TRBJ2-3, with D perhaps TRBD2 (7 bases). Germline assignment: CDR1 LNHNV and CDR2 YYDKDF (reference sequence). This CDR3 contains 13 residues. V dropped 5 bases and J dropped 7 bases, with 13 bases sitting between them. This CDR3 reads CATSGGGANTQYF. The CDR3 DNA reads as TGTGCCACCAGCGGGGGGGGCGCAAATACGCAGTATTTT.

This clone was seen ten or more times. This same CDR3 is encoded by further DNA sequences in the sample. This rearrangement joins TRBV19 to TRBJ2-6, with TRBD1 matching 7 bases. Trimming cost V 9 bases and J 2 bases; bases outside gene matches: 7. The CDR3 spans 15 residues. Germline CDR1 LNHDA, CDR2 SQIVND (reference sequence). The CDR3 DNA is TGTGCCAGCACAAATGACAGGGCTGGGGCCAACGTCCTGACTTTC. Translated, it gives CASTNDRAGANVLTF.

Notes on this clone: With a much larger clone just one base away, this may be a read error. This specimen includes other DNA sequences encoding the same CDR3. The V gene is TRBV2, the J gene TRBJ2-2, with 7 bases lining up with TRBD2. Germline V gives CDR1 SNHLY, CDR2 FYNNEI. The CDR3 totals 15 residues. CDR3 sequence reads: CASSGNGRNTGELFF. The CDR3 nucleotides are TGTGCCAGCAGTGGCAACGGGAGGAACACCGGAGAGCTGTTTTTT.

The genes are TRBV5-1 and TRBJ2-5; D not certain. Per the germline V gene, CDR1 is SGHRS and CDR2 is YFSETQ. The CDR3 covers 15 residues. V lost 4 bases and J 2 bases, leaving 15 bases between the germline ends. CDR3 nucleotide sequence: TGCGCCAGCAGCCCCTCAGTGGGCCTACAAGAGACCCAGTACTTC. Encoded protein: CASSPSVGLQETQYF.

The J gene is TRBJ1-5, the V gene TRBV28; D remains unclear. V lost 3 bases and J lost 2, with 8 bases in between. The CDR3 consists of 14 residues. Germline values: CDR1 MDHEN, CDR2 SYDVKM. The CDR3: CASSFHSRNQPQHF. CDR3 nucleotides: TGTGCCAGCAGTTTCCACAGCCGCAATCAGCCCCAGCATTTT.

The chain employs TRBV5-1 and TRBJ2-6; tentatively, D is TRBD1 (6 bases). This CDR3 is 18 amino acids long. With 1 base removed from V and 0 bases from J, the gap between germline ends came to 14 bases. Germline V gene data show CDR1 as SGHRS and CDR2 as YFSETQ. CDR3 residues: CASSLQGRQFSGANVLTF. CDR3 DNA: TGCGCCAGCAGCTTGCAGGGGAGACAGTTCTCTGGGGCCAACGTCCTGACTTTC.

V usage is TRBV19 and J usage is TRBJ1-2; 9 nucleotides line up with TRBD1. Trimming took 10 bases from V and 2 from J; bases not matched to a gene: 5. Germline CDR1 is LNHDA and CDR2 is SQIVND (reference sequence). CDR3 length equals 13 residues. The CDR3 region is CATAGQGNYGYTF. CDR3 bases: TGTGCCACAGCGGGACAGGGAAACTATGGCTACACCTTC.

The chain has TRBV6-6 and TRBJ2-5, with 8 positions matching TRBD1. The germline gives CDR1 MNHNY, CDR2 SVGAGI (reference sequence). V shed 3 bases, J shed 5 bases, and the junction held 5 bases outside the gene matches. The CDR3 runs to 14 residues. DNA for the CDR3: TGTGCCAGCAGTTATGACAGGGGAGCCGAGACCCAGTACTTC. This translates into CASSYDRGAETQYF.

V gene TRBV6-6 combines with J gene TRBJ1-4, with unresolved D. Germline loops: CDR1 MNHNY, CDR2 SVGAGI (reference sequence). The CDR3 is 14 residues long. The V and J ends lost 1 base and 4 bases respectively, with 7 bases between them. For the CDR3, the DNA is TGTGCCAGCAGTTACTTGGGTAATAATGAAAAACTGTTTTTT. It encodes CASSYLGNNEKLFF.